This TCR beta chain was obtained from a study of blood T cell repertoires in COVID-19. The CDR3 sequence is 13 residues long. Trimming shortened V by 7 bases and J by 8 bases, and 13 bases separated the two germline ends. The V gene's germline CDR1 is KGHDR and CDR2 SFDVKD. Assay used: immunoSEQ multiplex PCR; TCRdb lists only in-frame clones, some missing. This table has about 310,000 clones, about 88% appearing once. Sequenced sample: PBMCs or T cells enriched from blood (not recorded which). The TCR sequence derives from a woman between 40 and 50 years old who had recovered from COVID-19. The chain joins TRBV24-1 to TRBJ1-4; D might be TRBD1 (6 bases). This CDR3 reads CATRETGNEKLFF. DNA for the CDR3: TGTGCCACCAGGGAGACAGGAAACGAAAAACTGTTTTTT.